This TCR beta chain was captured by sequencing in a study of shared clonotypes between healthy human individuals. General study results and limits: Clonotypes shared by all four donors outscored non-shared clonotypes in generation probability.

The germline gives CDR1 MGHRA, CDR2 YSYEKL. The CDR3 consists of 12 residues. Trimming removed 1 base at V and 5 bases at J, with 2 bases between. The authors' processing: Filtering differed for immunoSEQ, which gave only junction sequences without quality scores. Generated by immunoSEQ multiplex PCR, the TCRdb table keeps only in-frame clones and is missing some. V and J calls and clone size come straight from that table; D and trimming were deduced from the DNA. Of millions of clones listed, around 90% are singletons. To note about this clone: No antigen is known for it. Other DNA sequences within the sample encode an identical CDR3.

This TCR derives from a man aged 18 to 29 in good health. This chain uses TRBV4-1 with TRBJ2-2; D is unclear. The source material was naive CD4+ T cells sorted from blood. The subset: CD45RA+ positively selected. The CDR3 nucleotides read TGCGCCAGCAGCCAAGCGACCGGGGAGCTGTTTTTT. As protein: CASSQATGELFF.